These 11 T cell receptor beta chains were sequenced from one sample in a study of human T cells and chemical hapten exposure. TCRdb processed the RACE reads anew with MiXCR; each CDR3 protein has one entry. This table holds approximately 100,000 distinct CDR3 sequences, 9.5% to 12% found once. Documented time point: patch test 1, 2 weeks after DPC sensitization. As to treatment: therapeutic diphenylcyclopropenone sensitization with weekly scalp DPC. This specimen was whole blood, taken in connection with sensitization to the hapten diphenylcyclopropenone (DPC). All receptors derive from a woman aged 35 to 49 with alopecia areata. Some clones in this sample may be carry-over from other donors' samples.

This clonotype was observed many times. This chain links TRBV4-3 with TRBJ1-5; D ambiguous. The germline V and J ends were trimmed by 2 bases and 0 bases, with 14 bases remaining between them. CDR3 length: 17 residues. In germline, CDR1 is LGHNA, CDR2 YSLEER. CDR3 DNA: TGCGCCAGCAGCCAAAATTGGGGTCAGGTTAGCAATCAGCCCCAGCATTTT. Its protein is CASSQNWGQVSNQPQHF.

The chain joins TRBV9 to TRBJ2-7; the match to TRBD2 covers 12 bases. The germline CDR1 and CDR2 sequences are SGDLS and YYNGEE. This CDR3 spans 15 amino acids. Trimming took 4 bases from V and 3 from J; bases not matched to a gene: 5. The CDR3 reads CASSTLAGGHYEQYF. The DNA of the CDR3 is TGTGCCAGCAGCACCCTAGCGGGAGGGCACTACGAGCAGTACTTC.

This clonotype was seen repeatedly, ten times or more. The chain couples TRBV29-1 to TRBJ1-5; 11 bases are shared with TRBD1. This CDR3 has 14 residues. Germline-derived CDR1 and CDR2 are SQVTM and ANQGSEA. The V gene end was trimmed by 6 bases and the J gene end by 6 bases; junction bases not matched to a gene: 7. CDR3 bases: TGCAGCGTCCTGACCGGGACAGGGGGTCAGCCCCAGCATTTT. Its protein product is CSVLTGTGGQPQHF.

Only a few counts were recorded for this clonotype. The rearrangement joins TRBV30 to TRBJ1-1, with D hard to call. Trimming left V 5 bases short and J 0 bases short, with 10 bases between. The germline CDR1 and CDR2 sequences are GTSNPN and SVGIG (reference sequence). This CDR3 region has 13 residues. The CDR3 DNA follows: TGTGCCTGGTTTACCCGGATGAACACTGAAGCTTTCTTT. It codes for CAWFTRMNTEAFF.

A few counts support this clonotype. The rearrangement links TRBV7-3 to TRBJ1-1, with D unresolved. This CDR3 is built from 12 residues. The germline V gene encodes CDR1 SGHTA and CDR2 FQGTGA. Between the trimmed V and J ends, which lost 2 bases and 7 bases, there was a span of 8 bases. CDR3 coding DNA: TGTGCCAGCAGCTTAGGGTCTGGTGAAGCTTTCTTT. This gives the protein CASSLGSGEAFF.

This clonotype has a handful of counts. The V and J genes are TRBV12-3 or TRBV12-4 and TRBJ1-1; 7 positions agree with TRBD1. CDR3 length equals 15 residues. After removal of 7 bases from V and 1 base from J, the junction contained 9 bases not matched to a gene. CDR3 loop: CASKLDRAPNTEAFF. Written as DNA, the CDR3 is TGTGCCAGCAAACTAGACAGGGCTCCGAACACTGAAGCTTTCTTT.

This clonotype has ten or more counts. This chain uses TRBV6-2 or TRBV6-3 with TRBJ2-1; D is undetermined. Germline V gives CDR1 MNHEY, CDR2 SVGEGT. This CDR3 has 12 residues. V was clipped by 1 base and J by 4 bases, with 2 bases between them. The CDR3 loop is CASSYYYNEQFF. The CDR3, as DNA: TGTGCCAGCAGTTACTATTACAATGAGCAGTTCTTC.

This clonotype was recorded once. A much larger clone lies a single base off, so this may be a read error. This sequence joins TRBV29-1 and TRBJ2-2; D unresolved. V was trimmed by 4 bases and J by 1 base, leaving 4 bases between them. Germline values: CDR1 SQVTM, CDR2 ANQGSEA. This CDR3 has 12 amino acids. The CDR3 protein is CSVGLNTGELFF. In DNA, the CDR3 is TGCAGCGTTGGACTGAACACCGGGGAGCTGTTTTTT.

This clonotype was observed many times. This sequence joins TRBV20-1 and TRBJ2-5, with TRBD2 matching over 10 bases. The CDR3 has 14 amino acids. J lost 5 bases, V lost 5 bases, and 8 bases had no gene match. The germline gives CDR1 DFQATT, CDR2 SNEGSKA (reference sequence). The CDR3 region has the DNA TGCAGTGCTGTAGCGGGAGGTTCGAGGGAGACCCAGTACTTC. It is translated as CSAVAGGSRETQYF.

This clonotype was seen more than once but under ten times. The rearrangement uses TRBV18 and TRBJ1-1, with D maybe TRBD1 (5 bases). Germline-derived CDR1 and CDR2 are KGHSH and LQKENI. Trimming cost V 1 base and J 6 bases, with 15 bases left between them. CDR3 length: 15 residues. CDR3 bases: TGTGCCAGCTCACCACGGACGGGGGGTATGGCTGAAGCTTTCTTT. Translated, it gives CASSPRTGGMAEAFF.

This clonotype has just a few counts. This chain uses TRBV6-2 or TRBV6-3 with TRBJ2-2; weak D call: TRBD2 (6 bases). The CDR3 loop spans 16 amino acids. Trimming left V 2 bases short and J 0 bases short, with 10 bases between. CDR1 is MNHEY and CDR2 is SVGEGT in the germline V gene. The CDR3 region has the DNA TGTGCCAGCAGTTACATGACGGGGGCGAACACCGGGGAGCTGTTTTTT. Its protein product is CASSYMTGANTGELFF.